The 21 T cell receptor beta chains given below trace back to one sample, sequenced in a study of CD8 T cells in ankylosing spondylitis. A single record per CDR3 protein comes from TCRdb applying MiXCR to the 5' RACE reads. The sample lists fewer than 35,000 distinct CDR3 sequences, 12% to 15% occurring once. The source material was blood. These receptors were taken from a male donor with ankylosing spondylitis or in good health (not recorded which).

A few counts support this clonotype. The genes are TRBV28 and TRBJ1-1, with 9 bases fitting TRBD1. Germline trimming cut 11 bases from V and 0 bases from J; bases unmatched to any gene: 4. Germline V gene sequence: CDR1 MDHEN, CDR2 SYDVKM. The CDR3 spans 13 residues. This CDR3 is CAAGTGLNTEAFF. The CDR3 coding sequence is TGTGCCGCCGGGACAGGGCTGAACACTGAAGCTTTCTTT.

This clonotype was seen a few times. The V call is TRBV7-9, the J call TRBJ1-1, with 11 bases that match TRBD1. Germline CDR1 is SEHNR and CDR2 is FQNEAQ (reference sequence). J was trimmed by 10 bases and V by 5 bases; bases with no gene match: 3. This CDR3 is built from 12 residues. CDR3 sequence: CASSPGTGGAFF. The CDR3 DNA sequence: TGTGCCAGCAGCCCCGGGACAGGGGGAGCTTTCTTT.

This clonotype was counted a few times. J is TRBJ2-7 and V is TRBV7-2; weak D call: TRBD1 (6 bases). The V end lost 3 bases, the J end lost 7 bases, and 19 bases lay between the germline ends. The CDR3 runs to 15 residues. Germline CDR1 and CDR2: SGHTA and FQGNSA. In DNA form, the CDR3 reads TGTGCCAGCAGCTTGGCCCCTGGGACGCAGGGGGAGCAGTACTTC. Amino acid sequence: CASSLAPGTQGEQYF.

This clonotype showed up just a few times. The chain carries TRBV27 and TRBJ2-2; a possible D gene is TRBD1 (5 bases). This CDR3 region has 16 residues. The germline V gene encodes CDR1 MNHEY and CDR2 SMNVEV (reference sequence). V gave up 2 bases and J gave up 1 base, with 11 bases separating them. The CDR3 spells CASSLRRTLNTGELFF. CDR3 in DNA: TGTGCCAGCAGTTTAAGAAGGACATTGAACACCGGGGAGCTGTTTTTT.

The gene calls are TRBV7-2 and TRBJ2-5; TRBD2 is a possible D gene (5 bases). Trimming removed 5 bases from V and 3 bases from J, with 22 bases in between. Looked up from germline, CDR1 is SGHTA and CDR2 is FQGNSA. The CDR3 loop spans 17 amino acids. This CDR3 reads CASSGRRRPNREETQYF. DNA of the CDR3: TGTGCCAGCAGCGGTCGTAGGAGGCCCAATAGGGAAGAGACCCAGTACTTC.

V is TRBV12-3 or TRBV12-4 and J is TRBJ2-2; D is tentatively TRBD1 or TRBD2 (5 bases each). V gave up 2 bases and J gave up 6 bases, with 10 bases separating them. This CDR3 region has 14 residues. The CDR3 coding sequence is TGTGCCAGCAGTTTAAGTAGGGGAGCCGGGGAGCTGTTTTTT. Translation gives CASSLSRGAGELFF.

The chain links TRBV7-2 to TRBJ2-5, with 11 bases lining up with TRBD2. Trimming cost V 0 bases and J 2 bases; bases outside gene matches: 2. Germline values: CDR1 SGHTA, CDR2 FQGNSA. This CDR3 is built from 16 residues. CDR3 in DNA: TGTGCCAGCAGCTTAGCGGTAGCGGGGGGGCAAGAGACCCAGTACTTC. This codes for CASSLAVAGGQETQYF.

The V gene is TRBV11-3, the J gene TRBJ2-1; the match to TRBD2 covers 8 bases. After removal of 5 bases from V and 3 bases from J, the junction contained 3 bases not matched to a gene. Germline V gene data show CDR1 as SGHNT and CDR2 as YENEEA. CDR3 length: 14 amino acids. CDR3 loop: CASSPGTSYNEQFF. Written as DNA, the CDR3 is TGTGCCAGCAGCCCCGGGACTAGCTACAATGAGCAGTTCTTC. Using reference TRBV11-3 and TRBJ2-1 for the parts outside the CDR3, the full variable domain is EAGVVQSPRYKIIEKKQPVAFWCNPISGHNTLYWYLQNLGQGPELLIRYENEEAVDDSQLPKDRFSAERLKGVDSTLKIQPAELGDSAVYLCASSPGTSYNEQFFGPGTRLTVL.

The chain is built from TRBV29-1 and TRBJ1-1; weak D call: TRBD1 (5 bases). Germline lookup yields CDR1 SQVTM and CDR2 ANQGSEA. The CDR3 totals 15 residues. V was cut by 5 bases and J by 6 bases, with 22 bases left in between. In DNA form, the CDR3 reads TGCAGCGTTCGTCCCGGGACTCTCTCGATCCCTGAAGCTTTCTTT. Amino acid sequence: CSVRPGTLSIPEAFF.

V usage is TRBV5-1 and J usage is TRBJ2-7, with 11 bases lining up with TRBD1. The CDR3 length is 14 residues. The junction had 4 bases not matched to a gene; V was cut back by 3 bases and J by 5 bases. Germline CDR1 SGHRS, CDR2 YFSETQ. This chain's CDR3 is CASSWGQGGNEQYF. DNA of the CDR3: TGCGCCAGCAGCTGGGGACAGGGGGGCAACGAGCAGTACTTC.

This chain links TRBV20-1 with TRBJ2-7, with TRBD2 identical over 9 bases. V trimming: 0 bases; J trimming: 6 bases; junction bases outside the gene matches: 9. There are 15 residues in the CDR3. Germline V CDR1 and CDR2: DFQATT, SNEGSKA (reference sequence). This CDR3 is CSARDRRTSVSEQYF. CDR3 DNA sequence: TGCAGTGCTAGAGATCGTAGGACTAGCGTCAGCGAGCAGTACTTC.

This clonotype occurred a few times. The chain couples TRBV20-1 to TRBJ2-3; 10 bases are a match to TRBD1. There are 18 residues in the CDR3. Germline CDR1 and CDR2: DFQATT and SNEGSKA (reference sequence). V gave up 2 bases and J gave up 1 base; unmatched junction bases: 12. The CDR3 region has the DNA TGCAGTGCTAGACTTACCGGGCCCGGGACAGGGGGCACAGATACGCAGTATTTT. It yields the protein CSARLTGPGTGGTDTQYF.

CDR3 coding DNA: TGTGCCATCAGCTCACAGGGCTTGCCCTACGAGCAGTACTTC. This translates into CAISSQGLPYEQYF. The chain combines TRBV10-3 with TRBJ2-7; weak D call: TRBD1 (6 bases). V was pared by 6 bases and J by 2 bases, with 14 bases between. The CDR3 totals 14 residues. In germline, CDR1 is ENHRY, CDR2 SYGVKD.

The CDR3 sequence is CASSANPPGLAGGPGLGFF. CDR3 in DNA: TGCGCCAGCAGCGCGAACCCCCCCGGACTAGCGGGGGGGCCGGGTCTTGGGTTCTTC. The chain uses TRBV5-1 and TRBJ2-1; the match to TRBD2 covers 15 bases. The junction had 23 bases not matched to a gene; V was cut back by 4 bases and J by 15 bases. The CDR3 extends over 19 amino acids. Germline values: CDR1 SGHRS, CDR2 YFSETQ. Full variable domain (rest looked up from reference TRBV5-1 and TRBJ2-1): KAGVTQTPRYLIKTRGQQVTLSCSPISGHRSVSWYQQTPGQGLQFLFEYFSETQRNKGNFPGRFSGRQFSNSRSEMNVSTLELGDSALYLCASSANPPGLAGGPGLGFFGPGTRLTVL.

The chain combines TRBV28 with TRBJ2-7, with D possibly matching TRBD2 (6 bases). V lost 6 bases and J 0 bases, leaving 15 bases between the germline ends. The CDR3 extends over 15 amino acids. The germline V gene encodes CDR1 MDHEN and CDR2 SYDVKM. CDR3 protein: CASSPRGSGSYEQYF. CDR3 DNA: TGTGCCAGCAGCCCCCGGGGGTCCGGCTCCTACGAGCAGTACTTC.

The table lists this clonotype with a few counts. The chain has TRBV25-1 and TRBJ2-4, with TRBD1 identical over 9 bases. J was trimmed by 1 base and V by 8 bases; bases with no gene match: 6. CDR1 MGHDK and CDR2 SYGVNS come from the germline V gene. This CDR3 comprises 15 residues. CDR3: CASEQGAKAKNIQYF. For the CDR3, the DNA is TGTGCCAGCGAACAGGGGGCGAAGGCCAAAAACATTCAGTACTTC.

This clonotype was seen a handful of times. The rearrangement uses TRBV4-2 and TRBJ2-4; D not resolved. The CDR3 covers 16 residues. CDR1 is LGHNA, CDR2 YNFKEQ, per germline. Trimming removed 0 bases from V and 1 base from J, with 10 bases in between. This chain's CDR3 is CASSQEDLRAKNIQYF. The CDR3, as DNA: TGTGCCAGCAGCCAAGAGGATCTCCGGGCCAAAAACATTCAGTACTTC.

The chain links TRBV5-1 to TRBJ2-7; D uncertain. V shed 5 bases and J shed 0 bases, with 12 bases lying between them. CDR1 is SGHRS and CDR2 is YFSETQ in the germline V gene. The CDR3 covers 14 residues. DNA for the CDR3: TGCGCCAGCAGACCAATACTCCTCTCCTACGAGCAGTACTTC. Amino acids: CASRPILLSYEQYF.

This chain uses TRBV29-1 with TRBJ2-2, with TRBD1 matching over 8 bases. Germline V gene lookup returns CDR1 SQVTM and CDR2 ANQGSEA. Trimming removed 4 bases from V and 1 base from J; junction bases left unmatched: 2. The CDR3 contains 14 residues. This CDR3 is CSVAGTGNTGELFF. The CDR3 DNA reads TGCAGCGTTGCGGGGACAGGGAACACCGGGGAGCTGTTTTTT.

This clonotype has more than one count but fewer than ten. The genes are TRBV5-5 and TRBJ2-2, with 7 nucleotides matching TRBD1. Germline trimming cut 1 base from V and 1 base from J; bases unmatched to any gene: 4. Germline CDR1 is SGHKS and CDR2 is YYEKEE (reference sequence). The CDR3 totals 16 residues. The CDR3 spells CASSLLNRGNTGELFF. The CDR3 bases are TGTGCCAGCAGCTTGTTGAACAGGGGGAACACCGGGGAGCTGTTTTTT.

At least ten counts were recorded for this clonotype. V usage is TRBV5-6 and J usage is TRBJ2-2; D gene unclear. The V gene's germline CDR1 is SGHDT and CDR2 YYEEEE. Trimming pared 0 bases from V and 9 bases from J, leaving 3 bases between. This CDR3 is built from 11 residues. The CDR3 sequence is CASSLGRELFF. DNA for the CDR3: TGTGCCAGCAGCTTGGGCAGGGAGCTGTTTTTT.